This record covers a single T cell receptor (beta chain). The germline gives CDR1 MRHNA, CDR2 SNTAGT. CDR3 length: 16 amino acids. V dropped 8 bases and J dropped 8; count of bases not matched to a gene: 12. Grouping used clinical history reported by participants in a survey and questionnaire. The data belong to a study of blood T cell repertoires in COVID-19. The overall study: Donors in the United States, Italy and Spain gave samples during acute or convalescent COVID-19.

Original processing methods: Estimates of nucleated cell counts were drawn from the amplification of reference gene primers. The method was immunoSEQ multiplex PCR; TCRdb's version includes in-frame clones alone and lacks a portion of them. V and J calls plus clone size are reproduced from that table; the DNA served to infer D and trimming. The sample carries a few hundred thousand clones, approximately 87% recorded once. The source is a man between 35 and 55 years old in a cohort exposed to, infected with or recovered from COVID-19 (not recorded which). The sample was PBMCs or T cells enriched from blood (not recorded which). The chain links TRBV6-4 to TRBJ2-1, with 13 bases fitting TRBD2. CDR3 DNA sequence: TGTGCCAGCGCCACAGGGCCGGGACTAGCGGGACATGAGCAGTTCTTC. It translates to CASATGPGLAGHEQFF.